The next 2 T cell receptor beta chains were all read from a single sample in a study of cytomegalovirus exposure and HLA in healthy donors. The PCR employed 60 Vbeta primers together with 13 Jbeta primers. The method was immunoSEQ multiplex PCR; TCRdb's version includes in-frame clones alone and lacks a portion of them. The sample gives about 130,000 clones, about 80% of which show up once; 1.8% is in the top ten. Sequenced sample: PBMCs. These receptors were obtained from a woman in her 50s in good health and CMV-seronegative.

This clone was observed once. CDR3 region: CAISRGQGAGGSGANVLTF. Written as DNA, the CDR3 is TGTGCCATCAGTCGGGGACAGGGGGCAGGGGGATCTGGGGCCAACGTCCTGACTTTC. The V gene is TRBV10-3, the J gene TRBJ2-6; 12 nucleotides match TRBD1. The CDR3 consists of 19 residues. Germline CDR1 is ENHRY and CDR2 is SYGVKD. V shed 5 bases and J 1 base; nucleotides not matched to a gene: 9.

The J gene is TRBJ2-5, the V gene TRBV29-1, with unresolved D. With 4 bases removed from V and 2 bases from J, the gap between germline ends came to 14 bases. Per germline, CDR1 SQVTM and CDR2 ANQGSEA. The CDR3 is 14 residues long. DNA for the CDR3: TGCAGCGTTGCGGTGACTTTAAATCAAGAGACCCAGTACTTC. Translated: CSVAVTLNQETQYF.